The 23 T cell receptor beta chains in this list originate from one sample, sequenced in a study of blood T cells in healthy people across ages. A second PCR, run for roughly 7 to 12 cycles, used a sample-barcoded 5' primer plus a J-beta primer mix. TCRdb ran MiXCR on the 5' RACE reads and lists one entry per CDR3 protein. The top ten clones hold 3% to 4.5% of a sample with 780,000 or so distinct CDR3 sequences, roughly 25% of them seen once. These data were also reused for a study on T cells of mothers and their children.

Sequencing was carried out using blood. All receptors derive from a boy between 5 and 17 years old in good health.

The rearrangement uses TRBV5-6 and TRBJ2-7, with TRBD2 as a possible D gene (6 bases). The CDR3 sequence is 12 residues long. V gave up 2 bases and J gave up 5 bases, with 8 bases separating them. Germline lookup yields CDR1 SGHDT and CDR2 YYEEEE. CDR3 DNA sequence: TGTGCCAGCAGCTTCGGAGGGGACGAGCAGTACTTC. This gives the protein CASSFGGDEQYF.

The chain links TRBV6-6 to TRBJ2-1, with TRBD1 matching 10 bases. The end of the DNA aligns better with TRBJ2-5, so the J call may be wrong. The CDR3 consists of 14 residues. Germline CDR1 MNHNY, CDR2 SVGAGI (reference sequence). The CDR3 sequence is CASIDGQGVETQYF. The CDR3 bases are TGTGCCAGCATAGACGGACAGGGGGTAGAGACCCAGTACTTC.

This clonotype was counted only a few times. The chain has TRBV12-3 or TRBV12-4 and TRBJ2-2; D not certain. The CDR3 covers 14 residues. The ends were cut back, 0 bases at V and 3 bases at J, with 5 bases in the middle. CDR3: CASSLAGYTGELFF. The DNA of the CDR3 is TGTGCCAGCAGTTTAGCGGGGTACACCGGGGAGCTGTTTTTT.

V gene TRBV27 combines with J gene TRBJ1-2; D perhaps matches TRBD1 (5 bases). From germline, CDR1 is MNHEY and CDR2 SMNVEV (reference sequence). With 6 bases removed from V and 5 bases from J, the gap between germline ends came to 16 bases. This CDR3 region has 14 residues. The CDR3 coding sequence is TGTGCCAGCAGCCCCAGGGATGTGAGTTATGGCTACACCTTC. Its protein is CASSPRDVSYGYTF.

V is TRBV9 and J is TRBJ1-6; 10 bases fit TRBD1. The ends lost 4 bases at V and 8 bases at J; junction bases unmatched: 6. Germline loops: CDR1 SGDLS, CDR2 YYNGEE. The CDR3 is made up of 15 amino acids. The DNA for the CDR3 is TGTGCCAGCAGCACTGGGACAGGGGCCGATTCACCCCTCCACTTT. Protein sequence: CASSTGTGADSPLHF.

The rearrangement uses TRBV20-1 and TRBJ2-5; 10 nucleotides align to TRBD2. The J call could be wrong; TRBJ2-1 is a better fit for the DNA end. Germline V CDR1 and CDR2: DFQATT, SNEGSKA (reference sequence). The CDR3 has 13 residues. CDR3 nucleotide sequence: TGCAGTGCTAGGCTAGCGGGGGTTGAGAAGCAGTTCTTC. Translating gives CSARLAGVEKQFF.

In its sample, this clonotype was seen a few times. V is TRBV15 and J is TRBJ1-4; D is perhaps TRBD1 (5 bases). V was cut by 4 bases and J by 1 base, with 10 bases left in between. CDR3 size: 15 residues. In germline, CDR1 is LNHNV, CDR2 YYDKDF (reference sequence). CDR3 loop: CATSKRQKTNEKLFF. The CDR3, as DNA: TGTGCCACCAGCAAGCGACAGAAAACTAATGAAAAACTGTTTTTT.

This sequence joins TRBV7-2 and TRBJ2-2; perhaps TRBD1 as D (5 bases). Germline V gives CDR1 SGHTA, CDR2 FQGNSA. The CDR3 sequence is 12 residues long. Deletions cut 5 bases from V and 8 bases from J, with 9 bases between. The CDR3 reads CASSAYRGELFF. The CDR3 coding sequence is TGTGCCAGCAGCGCCTACAGGGGGGAGCTGTTTTTT.

This chain connects TRBV4-2 to TRBJ2-1, with 9 bases fitting TRBD2. Germline CDR1 and CDR2: LGHNA and YNFKEQ. CDR3 length: 17 amino acids. Trimming at V came to 0 bases and at J to 2 bases, leaving 5 bases not matched to a gene. The CDR3 is CASSQEIRGRAYNEQFF. DNA for the CDR3: TGTGCCAGCAGCCAAGAGATTCGCGGGAGGGCCTACAATGAGCAGTTCTTC.

The sample holds a few counts of this clonotype. An end of the junction does not agree with germline; a read error may underlie this. V is TRBV7-2 and J is TRBJ2-7; D might be TRBD1 or TRBD2, each matching 6 bases. This CDR3 comprises 14 residues. The V gene's germline CDR1 is SGHTA and CDR2 FQGNSA. The CDR3 bases are TGTGCCGGCAGCCTAGATGGGGGGCTCTACGAGCAGTACTTC. Translated: CAGSLDGGLYEQYF.

Note on this clonotype: It is unclear where the CDR3 begins or ends on the DNA, so no DNA is shown, and the CDR3 is as TCRdb lists it. V and J are TRBV7-5 and TRBJ1-4. TRBV7-5 is noted as a pseudogene. The CDR3 contains 19 residues when both ends are counted. CDR3 residues: CISVSEAFKVSSTNEKLFF.

This clonotype occurred a few times. The chain links TRBV20-1 to TRBJ2-3, with 7 bases fitting TRBD1. The CDR3 consists of 13 residues. With V trimmed by 4 bases and J by 3 bases, 4 bases remained unmatched. Germline V gene lookup returns CDR1 DFQATT and CDR2 SNEGSKA (reference sequence). The CDR3, as DNA: TGCAGTGCTATCCAGACAGGGACAGATACGCAGTATTTT. The encoded protein is CSAIQTGTDTQYF.

The chain uses TRBV6-2 or TRBV6-3 and TRBJ2-3; TRBD1 is a possible D gene (5 bases). The CDR3 extends over 16 amino acids. Germline loops: CDR1 MNHEY, CDR2 SVGEGT. Deletions cut 1 base from V and 2 bases from J, with 13 bases between. The CDR3 region is CASSYLDSDTTDTQYF. The CDR3 DNA reads as TGTGCCAGCAGTTACTTAGACTCGGACACCACAGATACGCAGTATTTT.

This clonotype was counted between two and nine times. V gene TRBV27 combines with J gene TRBJ2-7, with 7 bases identical to TRBD1. The CDR3 loop spans 14 amino acids. V lost 6 bases and J lost 7; bases outside the gene matches: 12. The germline V gene encodes CDR1 MNHEY and CDR2 SMNVEV (reference sequence). DNA for the CDR3: TGTGCCAGCAGAGCTCACAGGGGCTTACGGGAGCAGTACTTC. Its translation is CASRAHRGLREQYF.

This clonotype was recorded once. The chain couples TRBV20-1 to TRBJ1-2, with 11 bases that match TRBD1. Germline loops: CDR1 DFQATT, CDR2 SNEGSKA (reference sequence). Trimming removed 4 bases from V and 5 bases from J; junction bases left unmatched: 6. The CDR3 contains 14 residues. The DNA for the CDR3 is TGCAGTGCTATCAGGACAGGGGGCGAATATGGCTACACCTTC. This encodes CSAIRTGGEYGYTF.

The rearrangement joins TRBV5-5 to TRBJ1-2; no reliable D call. From germline, CDR1 is SGHKS and CDR2 YYEKEE (reference sequence). V was pared by 0 bases and J by 5 bases, with 11 bases between. The CDR3 contains 14 residues. CDR3 sequence (DNA): TGTGCCAGCAGCTTGGGAGACCGCCCATATGGCTACACCTTC. The encoded protein is CASSLGDRPYGYTF.

This clonotype was detected only a few times. The V gene is TRBV9, the J gene TRBJ1-1; D call uncertain. Between the trimmed V and J ends, which lost 0 bases and 6 bases, there was a span of 12 bases. This CDR3 has 14 amino acids. Per germline, CDR1 SGDLS and CDR2 YYNGEE. The CDR3 DNA follows: TGTGCCAGCAGCGTAGAGGGTTTTGGGGCTGAAGCTTTCTTT. Amino acid sequence: CASSVEGFGAEAFF.

The V and J genes are TRBV29-1 and TRBJ2-5; 13 nucleotides match TRBD2. Germline assignment: CDR1 SQVTM and CDR2 ANQGSEA. V shed 6 bases, J shed 6 bases, and the junction held 10 bases outside the gene matches. The CDR3 loop spans 15 amino acids. For the CDR3, the DNA is TGCAGCGTGTACGGACTAGCGGGAGTGGCACAGACCCAGTACTTC. Its protein is CSVYGLAGVAQTQYF.

V gene TRBV2 combines with J gene TRBJ2-5; perhaps TRBD1 as D (6 bases). V lost 2 bases and J lost 10, with 17 bases in between. The CDR3 covers 14 residues. CDR1 and CDR2 (germline): SNHLY, FYNNEI. The CDR3, as DNA: TGTGCCAGCAGTGAAAACGGGACACCTCTCGGCCAGTACTTC. Amino acids: CASSENGTPLGQYF.

The rearrangement links TRBV29-1 to TRBJ2-7; 10 bases line up with TRBD2. Unmatched junction bases numbered 9, after V lost 4 bases and J lost 6 bases. Germline assignment: CDR1 SQVTM and CDR2 ANQGSEA. The CDR3 extends over 14 amino acids. The CDR3 region is CSVGSSGSSSEQYF. In DNA form, the CDR3 reads TGCAGCGTTGGTTCTAGCGGGAGTTCGTCCGAGCAGTACTTC.

The V gene is TRBV7-9, the J gene TRBJ2-7; 12 nucleotides align to TRBD2. The CDR3 covers 17 residues. Germline CDR1 and CDR2: SEHNR and FQNEAQ (reference sequence). With V trimmed by 5 bases and J by 2 bases, 10 bases remained unmatched. The CDR3 region is CASSPQGLAGGTYEQYF. For the CDR3, the DNA is TGTGCCAGCAGCCCCCAGGGTCTAGCGGGGGGGACCTACGAGCAGTACTTC.

This clonotype has only a few counts. The V and J genes are TRBV7-9 and TRBJ2-4; D remains unclear. The CDR3 runs to 17 residues. V shed 2 bases and J shed 7 bases, with 21 bases lying between them. Germline V gene data show CDR1 as SEHNR and CDR2 as FQNEAQ (reference sequence). The CDR3 coding sequence is TGTGCCAGCAGCTTACCTGGAAACGTCCCCACAAAGAACATTCAGTACTTC. It translates to CASSLPGNVPTKNIQYF.

This clonotype was seen only a few times. This chain connects TRBV4-1 to TRBJ2-5; D might be TRBD2 (5 bases). The CDR3 length is 15 residues. The germline V and J ends were trimmed by 1 base and 5 bases, with 14 bases remaining between them. Germline assignment: CDR1 MGHRA and CDR2 YSYEKL. CDR3 amino acids: CASSQGSSGRETQYF. CDR3 DNA: TGCGCCAGCAGCCAAGGCAGTTCGGGAAGGGAGACCCAGTACTTC.